Each of the 19 T cell receptor beta chains below was sequenced from the same sample in a study of blood T cells in healthy people across ages. A J-beta primer mix and a sample-barcoded 5' primer were used in a second PCR of about 6 to 12 cycles. TCRdb reprocessed the 5' RACE reads via MiXCR and lists one record per CDR3 protein. This sample has about 1,500,000 distinct CDR3 sequences, with roughly 30% found just once. Specimen: blood. The receptor source for this set is a woman in her twenties or thirties in good health.

The gene calls are TRBV5-1 and TRBJ1-1; D is perhaps TRBD1 (6 bases). Germline V lookup: CDR1 SGHRS, CDR2 YFSETQ. V lost 3 bases and J 5 bases, leaving 14 bases between the germline ends. The CDR3 consists of 14 residues. The CDR3: CASSSEMTGTEAFF. CDR3 in DNA: TGCGCCAGCAGCTCCGAAATGACAGGAACTGAAGCTTTCTTT.

The chain combines TRBV6-6 with TRBJ2-5; 11 bases are shared with TRBD2. CDR3 length equals 16 residues. Germline assignment: CDR1 MNHNY and CDR2 SVGAGI (reference sequence). The junction had 10 bases not matched to a gene; V was cut back by 7 bases and J by 3 bases. Here the CDR3 DNA reads TGTGCCAGCAACTCACAACTAGCGGGAGCGGAAGAGACCCAGTACTTC. This encodes CASNSQLAGAEETQYF.

This clonotype was detected once. The J gene is TRBJ1-1, the V gene TRBV20-1, with unresolved D. Trimming cost V 6 bases and J 4 bases, with 12 bases left between them. This CDR3 has 12 residues. The germline CDR1 and CDR2 sequences are DFQATT and SNEGSKA (reference sequence). The CDR3 spells CSASPWPTEAFF. CDR3 in DNA: TGCAGTGCATCTCCTTGGCCCACTGAAGCTTTCTTT.

The rearrangement links TRBV2 to TRBJ1-2; perhaps TRBD1 as D (6 bases). This CDR3 comprises 15 residues. Trimming cost V 3 bases and J 3 bases, with 14 bases left between them. CDR1 and CDR2 from the germline V gene are SNHLY and FYNNEI. CDR3 nucleotides: TGTGCCAGCAGTGACGCCCGAGGGGGGGACTATGGCTACACCTTC. Protein sequence: CASSDARGGDYGYTF.

V and J are TRBV21-1 and TRBJ2-3; the D call of TRBD2 is as the table states it, not checked on the DNA. TRBV21-1 corresponds to a pseudogene. The length of the CDR3 is 17 residues. This chain's CDR3 is CASSKTSSGGGTDTQYF. In DNA, the CDR3 is TGTGCCAGCAGCAAAACGAGCAGCGGGGGGGGGACAGATACGCAGTATTTT.

The gene calls are TRBV11-2 and TRBJ2-2; D gene unclear. Germline lookup yields CDR1 SGHAT and CDR2 FQNNGV. The CDR3 length is 13 residues. Trimming took off 0 bases at V and 6 bases at J, with 5 bases between the two ends. In DNA, the CDR3 is TGTGCCAGCAGCTTAGAGTCCGCCGGGGAGCTGTTTTTT. Translated: CASSLESAGELFF.

A note on this clonotype: A junction end diverges from the germline sequence, so it may reflect a read error. The chain joins TRBV15 to TRBJ2-6; possibly TRBD2 for D (5 bases). There are 18 residues in the CDR3. CDR1 is LNHNV and CDR2 is YYDKDF in the germline V gene (reference sequence). CDR3 DNA sequence: TGTGCCGCCAGCAGACCCACCGGGGTTGCCTCTGGGGCCAACGTCCTGACTTTC. Protein: CAASRPTGVASGANVLTF.

The rearrangement uses TRBV30 and TRBJ2-3, with TRBD2 matching 8 bases. From germline, CDR1 is GTSNPN and CDR2 SVGIG (reference sequence). Trimming at V came to 2 bases and at J to 9 bases, leaving 7 bases not matched to a gene. This CDR3 is built from 13 residues. In DNA, the CDR3 is TGTGCCTGGAGTCAACCGGGACTAGGGACGCAGTATTTT. It is translated as CAWSQPGLGTQYF.

This clonotype was counted a few times. V gene TRBV18 combines with J gene TRBJ1-5, with 12 bases lining up with TRBD1. This CDR3 region has 17 residues. Germline CDR1 and CDR2: KGHSH and LQKENI. After removal of 3 bases from V and 1 base from J, the junction contained 4 bases not matched to a gene. CDR3 bases: TGTGCCAGCTCACCTCTGGGACAGGGGGCAAGCAATCAGCCCCAGCATTTT. Amino acid sequence: CASSPLGQGASNQPQHF.

This chain uses TRBV10-1 with TRBJ2-5; D is undetermined. The closer fit of TRBJ2-7 to the DNA end suggests the J call may be wrong. The CDR3 runs 12 residues. CDR1 and CDR2 from the germline V gene are WNHNN and SYGVQD (reference sequence). CDR3 loop: CASSDGSHEQYF. The CDR3 DNA sequence: TGCGCCAGCAGTGACGGGTCCCACGAGCAGTACTTC.

The sample holds many counts of this clonotype. The rearrangement uses TRBV24-1 and TRBJ2-3, with a possible D match to TRBD1 (6 bases). The germline V and J ends were trimmed by 4 bases and 3 bases, with 13 bases remaining between them. The CDR3 runs to 15 residues. In germline, CDR1 is KGHDR, CDR2 SFDVKD. The CDR3 is CATSDQGSPTDTQYF. DNA for the CDR3: TGTGCCACCAGTGACCAGGGGAGCCCGACAGATACGCAGTATTTT.

This clonotype turned up a few times. CDR3 in amino acids: CASSVSTSSQETQYF. CDR3 nucleotides: TGTGCCAGCAGCGTATCTACTAGCAGTCAAGAGACCCAGTACTTC. This chain connects TRBV9 to TRBJ2-5; D is possibly TRBD2 (6 bases). Trimming removed 1 base from V and 2 bases from J, with 12 bases in between. This CDR3 has 15 residues. Germline CDR1 SGDLS, CDR2 YYNGEE.

This clonotype came up a few times. The chain employs TRBV3-1 and TRBJ2-6; D may be TRBD1 (5 bases). Germline V lookup: CDR1 LGHDT, CDR2 YNNKEL (reference sequence). V dropped 4 bases and J dropped 6 bases, with 7 bases sitting between them. The CDR3 is made up of 13 amino acids. The CDR3 reads CASSRRVANVLTF. CDR3 nucleotide sequence: TGTGCCAGCAGCCGCAGGGTGGCCAACGTCCTGACTTTC.

This clonotype has at least ten counts. J is TRBJ2-7 and V is TRBV20-1; D remains unclear. From germline, CDR1 is DFQATT and CDR2 SNEGSKA (reference sequence). Trimming pared 3 bases from V and 5 bases from J, leaving 8 bases between. This CDR3 comprises 11 residues. The CDR3 protein is CSASGADEQYF. The CDR3 coding sequence is TGCAGTGCTAGTGGAGCTGACGAGCAGTACTTC.

In this sample, this clonotype turned up many times. The chain combines TRBV6-4 with TRBJ2-3, with 8 bases matching TRBD2. V gave up 3 bases and J gave up 1 base; unmatched junction bases: 0. Germline lookup yields CDR1 MRHNA and CDR2 SNTAGT. This CDR3 has 14 amino acids. The CDR3: CASSEREGTDTQYF. Here the CDR3 DNA reads TGTGCCAGCAGTGAGCGGGAGGGCACAGATACGCAGTATTTT.

This clonotype was seen more than once but under ten times. The chain carries TRBV20-1 and TRBJ2-7, with TRBD2 identical over 7 bases. The ends lost 3 bases at V and 5 bases at J; junction bases unmatched: 10. CDR1 and CDR2 (germline): DFQATT, SNEGSKA (reference sequence). This CDR3 region has 14 residues. The CDR3 loop reads CSASLRSGTNEQYF. The CDR3 bases are TGCAGTGCTAGTCTTAGGAGCGGGACTAACGAGCAGTACTTC.

This chain connects TRBV7-9 to TRBJ1-4, with TRBD1 as a possible D gene (5 bases). The V end lost 6 bases, the J end lost 5 bases, and 10 bases lay between the germline ends. Germline CDR1 SEHNR, CDR2 FQNEAQ (reference sequence). The CDR3 spans 13 residues. The CDR3 nucleotides read TGTGCCAGCAGAAGACAGCCAAATGAAAAACTGTTTTTT. This encodes CASRRQPNEKLFF.

The chain employs TRBV7-9 and TRBJ2-3, with no clear D. Germline CDR1 SEHNR, CDR2 FQNEAQ (reference sequence). The length of the CDR3 is 14 residues. Trimming stripped 2 bases from V and 2 bases from J, with 8 bases between. Here the CDR3 reads CASSLTDLTDTQYF. CDR3 DNA: TGTGCCAGCAGCTTAACGGACCTCACAGATACGCAGTATTTT.

This sequence joins TRBV10-2 and TRBJ1-1; D remains unclear. The CDR3 runs to 16 residues. Per germline, CDR1 WSHSY and CDR2 SAAADI. Trimming took off 2 bases at V and 1 base at J, with 14 bases between the two ends. Here the CDR3 DNA reads TGCGCCAGCAGTGAGCCCGATCCCAGTTGGAACACTGAAGCTTTCTTT. Protein sequence: CASSEPDPSWNTEAFF.